Detailed here is one T cell receptor beta chain. Antigen unknown. The germline V and J ends were trimmed by 2 bases and 0 bases, with 8 bases remaining between them. The germline V gene encodes CDR1 MNHEY and CDR2 SMNVEV (reference sequence). The CDR3 runs 14 residues. The sample originates from a study of STAT3 mutations in large granular lymphocyte leukemia. Looking at the study overall: Among longitudinally sequenced T-LGLL patients, roughly half had canonical activating STAT3 mutations detected. Over half of T-LGLL patients had one or more immunosuppressive regimens. Study conclusions and caveats: At least one immunodominant TCR beta clonotype appeared in every T-cell large granular lymphocyte leukemia patient. TCR clonotype switching after therapy occurred in about 30% of the 18 patients.

Using immunoSEQ multiplex PCR, the repertoire was profiled, and TCRdb retains in-frame clones only, with some absent. The sample lists approximately 42,000 clones; 81% were seen once. This TCR was recovered from a human donor with T large granular lymphocyte leukemia. Some clones in this sample may be carry-over from other donors' samples. Sequencing used PBMCs. The chain carries TRBV27 and TRBJ2-7; D uncertain. CDR3 coding DNA: TGTGCCAGCAGTTTAGGCCGGAGCTCCTACGAGCAGTACTTC. As protein: CASSLGRSSYEQYF.